This T cell receptor beta chain was obtained from a study of tissue T cells after allogeneic stem cell transplantation. Study background: Tissue samples with histologically apparent lymphocytes on H&E review were prioritized for sequencing. General study findings and limits: In patients and mice, blood and spleen missed much of tissue repertoire.

Only in-frame clones appear in the TCRdb table, and some are missing; sequencing was by immunoSEQ multiplex PCR. The sample has 4,000 to 6,000 clones; roughly three quarters are singletons. As to this clone: Antigen specificity is unknown.

The clonotype was recovered from a female patient aged 18 to 55 with steroid-refractory graft-versus-host disease after an allogeneic stem cell transplant. Certain T cells may be donor cells from the graft. Sequencing used duodenal tissue, obtained at autopsy.

CDR3 nucleotides: TGTGCCATCAGTGGTGTTCGACCAAACACTGAAGCTTTCTTT. This gives the protein CAISGVRPNTEAFF. The V call is TRBV10-3, the J call TRBJ1-1; D is unresolved. V shed 4 bases and J shed 2 bases, with 11 bases lying between them. CDR3 length: 14 amino acids. CDR1 and CDR2 from the germline V gene are ENHRY and SYGVKD.